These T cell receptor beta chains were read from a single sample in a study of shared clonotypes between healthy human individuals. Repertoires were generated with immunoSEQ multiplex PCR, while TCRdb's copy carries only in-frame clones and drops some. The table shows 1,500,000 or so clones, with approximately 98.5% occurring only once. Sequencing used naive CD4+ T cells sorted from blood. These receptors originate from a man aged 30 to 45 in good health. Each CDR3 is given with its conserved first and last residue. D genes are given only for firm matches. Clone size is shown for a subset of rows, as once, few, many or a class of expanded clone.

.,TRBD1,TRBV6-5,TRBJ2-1,TGTGCCAGCAGTTACTCGAGACAGGGAGATGAGCAGTTCTTC,CASSYSRQGDEQFF
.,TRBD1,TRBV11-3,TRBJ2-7,TGTGCCAGCAGCCTAGGGGGTACAGGGGACTACGAGCAGTACTTC,CASSLGGTGDYEQYF
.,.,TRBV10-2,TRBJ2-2,TGCGCCAGCAGTGTGACAGGGGAGGGATTCGGGGAGCTGTTTTTT,CASSVTGEGFGELFF
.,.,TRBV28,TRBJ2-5,TGTGCCAGCAGTTTATTGGGTTGGGAGACCCAGTACTTC,CASSLLGWETQYF
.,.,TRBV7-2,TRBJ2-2,TGTGCCAGCAGCCGGGACACCTGGGCCGGGGAGCTGTTTTTT,CASSRDTWAGELFF
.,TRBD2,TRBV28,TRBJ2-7,TGTGCCAGCAGTAGCGGGGTAAACTACGAGCAGTACTTC,CASSSGVNYEQYF
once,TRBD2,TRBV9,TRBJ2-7,TGTGCCAGCAGCGCCAGGGGACTAGCGGAGATCCGAGAGCAGTACTTC,CASSARGLAEIREQYF
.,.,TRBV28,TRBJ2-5,TGTGCCAGCCTTCGGGGCGGGGAAGAGACCCAGTACTTC,CASLRGGEETQYF
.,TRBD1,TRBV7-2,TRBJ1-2,TGTGCCAGCAGCTCCCGGGACAGGGTTGGGGGCTACACCTTC,CASSSRDRVGGYTF
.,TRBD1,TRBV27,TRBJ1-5,TGTGCCAGCAGGCCCGGGACAGTGAATCAGCCCCAGCATTTT,CASRPGTVNQPQHF
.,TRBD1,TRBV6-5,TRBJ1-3,TGTGCCAGCAGTTACTCGGCAGGGGGAGCTGGAAACACCATATATTTT,CASSYSAGGAGNTIYF
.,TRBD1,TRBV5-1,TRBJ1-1,TGCGCCAGCAGCAGGACAGGCGGCACTGAAGCTTTCTTT,CASSRTGGTEAFF
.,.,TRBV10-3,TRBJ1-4,TGTGCCATCAGGAGACAGATAAATGAAAAACTGTTTTTT,CAIRRQINEKLFF
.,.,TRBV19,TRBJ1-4,TGTGCCAGTAGTATCGGTGGGGGGATCTATGAAAAACTGTTTTTT,CASSIGGGIYEKLFF
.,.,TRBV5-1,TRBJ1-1,TGCGCCAGCAGCAAGGGGGGATCTTCCGTCGAAGCTTTCTTT,CASSKGGSSVEAFF
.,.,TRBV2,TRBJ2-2,TGTGCCAGCGCCCGAGGGGGGGCGAAGACGAACACCGGGGAGCTGTTTTTT,CASARGGAKTNTGELFF
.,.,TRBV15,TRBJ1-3,TGTGCCACAGGTTGGGGGTCTGGAAACACCATATATTTT,CATGWGSGNTIYF
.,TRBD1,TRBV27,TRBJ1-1,TGTGCCAGCAGTTTATCATCCAGGGGGACCCAGGCTTTCTTT,CASSLSSRGTQAFF
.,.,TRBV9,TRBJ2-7,TGTGCCAGCAGCGTAGAAGTTGGCAACACCTACGAGCAGTACTTC,CASSVEVGNTYEQYF
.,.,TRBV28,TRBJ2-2,TGTGCCAGCATTAACACCGGGGAGCTGTTTTTT,CASINTGELFF
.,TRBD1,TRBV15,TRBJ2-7,TGTGCCACCAGCAAAAGTCGGACAGGGGACTACGAGCAGTACTTC,CATSKSRTGDYEQYF
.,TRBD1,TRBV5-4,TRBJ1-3,TGTGCCAGCAGCTTGCAGGGGGCGACGGGAAACACCATATATTTT,CASSLQGATGNTIYF
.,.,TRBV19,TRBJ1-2,TGTGCCAGCCGTCGGGCCGCACCGTCTTATGGCTACACCTTC,CASRRAAPSYGYTF
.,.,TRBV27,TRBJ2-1,TGTGCCAGGACAAGGTGGCCACGGCAGAACAATGAGCAGTTCTTC,CARTRWPRQNNEQFF
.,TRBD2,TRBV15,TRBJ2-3,TGTGCCACCAGCAGACGACTAGCGGGAATCGCAGATACGCAGTATTTT,CATSRRLAGIADTQYF
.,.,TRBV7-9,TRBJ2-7,TGTGCCAGCAGCTTATTTTTAGGGGTGATCCACGAGCAGTACTTC,CASSLFLGVIHEQYF
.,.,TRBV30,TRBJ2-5,TGTGCCTGGAGCGAAGGACATCACCAAGAGACCCAGTACTTC,CAWSEGHHQETQYF
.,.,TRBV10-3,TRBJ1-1,TGTGCCATCAGTGAGAGAAGGGCCCCTGAAGCTTTCTTT,CAISERRAPEAFF
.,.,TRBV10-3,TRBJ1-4,TGTGCCATCAGCGACACTAGGGGGACCAGTAATGAAAAACTGTTTTTT,CAISDTRGTSNEKLFF
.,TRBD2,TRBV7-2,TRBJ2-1,TGTGCCAGCAGCTTAGACACTAGCGGGAGTAATGAGCAGTTCTTC,CASSLDTSGSNEQFF
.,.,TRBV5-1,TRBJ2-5,TGCGCCAGCAGCCTAGATACAGGGAGGCCGACCCAGTACTTC,CASSLDTGRPTQYF
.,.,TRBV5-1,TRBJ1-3,TGCGCCTCACGAACAGGGAGCTCTGGAAACACCATATATTTT,CASRTGSSGNTIYF
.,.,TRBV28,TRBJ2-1,TGTGCCAGCAGTTGGTTCGGGACGGGCCCGGGATACAATGAGCAGTTCTTC,CASSWFGTGPGYNEQFF
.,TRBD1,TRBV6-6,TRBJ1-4,TGTGCCAGCAGTTCGCCGGGACAGGGGGACGAAAAACTGTTTTTT,CASSSPGQGDEKLFF
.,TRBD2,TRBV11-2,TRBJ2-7,TGTGCCAGCAGCTTAGGTCTCGGTCGGACTAGCGGGAGGAACGAGCAGTACTTC,CASSLGLGRTSGRNEQYF
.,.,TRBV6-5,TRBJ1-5,TGTGCCAGCAGCGCACAGGGTAGAAATCAGCCCCAGCATTTT,CASSAQGRNQPQHF
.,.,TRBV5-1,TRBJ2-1,TGCGCCAGCAGCTTGGATTATAAGAGTAAGTTCTTC,CASSLDYKSKFF
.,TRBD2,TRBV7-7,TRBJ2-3,TGTGCTAGCAGCTTGGGACTAGCGGGAGGGCCGGATACGCAGTATTTT,CASSLGLAGGPDTQYF
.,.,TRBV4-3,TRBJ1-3,TGCGCCAGCAGCCAAGAACAAGCTGGAAACACCATATATTTT,CASSQEQAGNTIYF
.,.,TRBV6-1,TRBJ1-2,TGTGCCAGCAGTCGCCGAGGCTCTGGCTACACCTTC,CASSRRGSGYTF
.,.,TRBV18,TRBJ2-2,TGTGCCAGCTCACCTATCGGGACTGCCGGGGAGCTGTTTTTT,CASSPIGTAGELFF
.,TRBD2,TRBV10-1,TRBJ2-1,TGCGCCAGCAGTGACCTAGCGGGAGGCAGTGAGCAGTTCTTC,CASSDLAGGSEQFF
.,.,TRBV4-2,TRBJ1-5,TGTGCCAGCAGCCTGGGCCGCGATCAGCCCCAGCATTTT,CASSLGRDQPQHF
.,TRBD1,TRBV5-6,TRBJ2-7,TGTGCCAGCAGCTGGAGGGGTGGGACAGGGCGGTACGAGCAGTACTTC,CASSWRGGTGRYEQYF
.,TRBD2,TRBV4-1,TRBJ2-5,TGCGCCAGCAGCCAAGGACCGCGGCGGCTAGCGGGGCAAGAGACCCAGTACTTC,CASSQGPRRLAGQETQYF
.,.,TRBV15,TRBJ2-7,TGTGCCACCAGCAGAGGGAGGACGTGGGGTGGTGAGCAGTACTTC,CATSRGRTWGGEQYF
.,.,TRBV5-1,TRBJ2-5,TGCGCCAGCAGCTTGGGGGATACCGGGGGGCGCAGGACCCAGTACTTC,CASSLGDTGGRRTQYF
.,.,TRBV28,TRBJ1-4,TGTGCCAGCAGATTAAGTGATAATGAAAAACTGTTTTTT,CASRLSDNEKLFF
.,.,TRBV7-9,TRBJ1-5,TGTGCCAGCAGCTTAGGGGGTACTGCTCCCCAGCATTTT,CASSLGGTAPQHF
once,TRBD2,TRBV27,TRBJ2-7,TGTGCCAGCAGTTTATTTGGACTAGCGGGAGACTACGAGCAGTACTTC,CASSLFGLAGDYEQYF
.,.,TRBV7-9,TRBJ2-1,TGTGCCAGCAGCTTAGTCAGGCGGCAGACGTTTGACAATGAGCAGTTCTTC,CASSLVRRQTFDNEQFF
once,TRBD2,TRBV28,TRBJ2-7,TGTGCCAGCAGTTTACCGGCCCGGCTAGCGGGCTCCAGCTCCTACGAGCAGTACTTC,CASSLPARLAGSSSYEQYF
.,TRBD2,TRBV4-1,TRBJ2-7,TGCGCCAGCAGCCCCCAGATTAGCGGGAACCCGTGGTTC,CASSPQISGNPWF
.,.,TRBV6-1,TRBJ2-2,TGTGCCAGCAGTGAATTGGTGGGATCCGGGGAGCTGTTTTTT,CASSELVGSGELFF
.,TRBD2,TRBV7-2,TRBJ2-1,TGTGCCAGCAGCTTACAGAGGCTAGCGGGAGGGCCAATTTTCTTC,CASSLQRLAGGPIFF
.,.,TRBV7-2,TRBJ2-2,TGTGCCAGCAGCTTAGCGGTCCGGAGACAAAGAAACGCGGCGAACACCGGGGAGCTGTTTTTT,CASSLAVRRQRNAANTGELFF
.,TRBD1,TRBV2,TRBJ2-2,TGTGCCAGCAGACAGCGACAGGGGGTCACCGCCGGGGAGCTGTTTTTT,CASRQRQGVTAGELFF
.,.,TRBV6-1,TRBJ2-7,TGTGCCAGCAGTGGATTAGCGGAGTCAAACGAGCAGTACTTC,CASSGLAESNEQYF
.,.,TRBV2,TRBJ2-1,TGTGCCAGCAGTGAAACAGGGATCCCCCGCGGGTTCTTC,CASSETGIPRGFF